This TCR beta chain was retrieved from a study of OX40 agonist ivuxolimab in advanced cancers. Study as a whole: Patients were approximately 80% male with ages roughly 20 to 90, mean approximately 58.

The protocol was immunoSEQ multiplex PCR, while the TCRdb copy is restricted to in-frame clones and leaves out a portion. Of tens of thousands of clones detected, 80% to 90% appear once; the ten largest clones hold 3.6%. CDR3 size: 16 residues. Germline V gives CDR1 SGHTA, CDR2 FQGNSA. V lost 7 bases to trimming and J lost 5 bases; unmatched junction nucleotides: 11. The sequence came from an adult with an advanced solid tumor such as melanoma, head and neck, liver or kidney cancer. This sequence joins TRBV7-2 and TRBJ2-1, with 10 positions matching TRBD2. The source material was CD4+ or CD8+ T cells sorted from blood, sampled in a trial of the OX40 agonist ivuxolimab. CDR3 sequence (DNA): TGTGCCAGCACCACCGTAGCGGGAGGCCTTCACAATGAGCAGTTCTTC. It yields the protein CASTTVAGGLHNEQFF.